Below are 20 T cell receptor beta chains sequenced from a single sample in a study of T cell responses to AZD1222 COVID-19 vaccine. TCRdb's table, derived via immunoSEQ multiplex PCR, lists solely in-frame clones and lacks some. The table has some 170,000 clones, 85% to 95% seen once. This material consisted of peripheral blood, taken on day 0 of AZD1222 vaccination. These receptors were collected from an adult in good health.

The V call is TRBV9, the J call TRBJ2-1; TRBD2 matches at 8 bases. The length of the CDR3 is 14 residues. The V gene's germline CDR1 is SGDLS and CDR2 YYNGEE. Germline trimming cut 3 bases from V and 9 bases from J; bases unmatched to any gene: 8. The CDR3 DNA sequence: TGTGCCAGCAGCGGACTAGCGCGGGTGGGTGAGCAGTTCTTC. Translated: CASSGLARVGEQFF.

V gene TRBV5-1 combines with J gene TRBJ2-1; weak D call: TRBD1 (5 bases). The CDR3 covers 15 residues. V was clipped by 4 bases and J by 5 bases, with 16 bases between them. Per the germline V gene, CDR1 is SGHRS and CDR2 is YFSETQ. CDR3 coding DNA: TGCGCCAGCAGCATCGCAGGGTTGGGTCACAATGAGCAGTTCTTC. This encodes CASSIAGLGHNEQFF.

The gene calls are TRBV3-1 (or the pseudogene TRBV3-2) and TRBJ2-1, with a possible D match to TRBD2 (5 bases). This CDR3 contains 13 residues. V lost 1 base and J lost 10, with 11 bases in between. The germline V gene has CDR1 LGHDT and CDR2 YNNKEL (reference sequence). The CDR3 loop is CASSQVLTGEQFF. CDR3 bases: TGTGCCAGCAGCCAAGTTTTAACGGGGGAGCAGTTCTTC.

The V and J genes are TRBV7-2 and TRBJ1-3, with D possibly matching TRBD1 (5 bases). Trimming pared 5 bases from V and 0 bases from J, leaving 8 bases between. CDR3 length: 14 amino acids. Germline CDR1 is SGHTA and CDR2 is FQGNSA. CDR3 bases: TGTGCCAGCAGCACGGGGGGCTCTGGAAACACCATATATTTT. It translates to CASSTGGSGNTIYF.

The J gene is TRBJ1-6, the V gene TRBV27; unclear D gene. The CDR3 contains 14 residues. Trimming took off 6 bases at V and 6 bases at J, with 12 bases between the two ends. Germline-derived CDR1 and CDR2 are MNHEY and SMNVEV (reference sequence). The CDR3 here is CASRSWRSNSPLHF. The DNA of the CDR3 is TGTGCCAGCAGGTCCTGGCGGAGTAATTCACCCCTCCACTTT.

This clone showed up just a few times. This chain connects TRBV20-1 to TRBJ2-2; D gene uncertain. The germline CDR1 and CDR2 sequences are DFQATT and SNEGSKA (reference sequence). Between the trimmed V and J ends, which lost 3 bases and 5 bases, there was a span of 7 bases. The CDR3 runs 12 residues. The CDR3 DNA reads TGCAGTGCTAGTGCCGGAACCGGGGAGCTGTTTTTT. It is translated as CSASAGTGELFF.

The rearrangement uses TRBV30 and TRBJ1-2, with TRBD1 as a possible D gene (6 bases). The CDR3 extends over 13 amino acids. CDR1 and CDR2 from the germline V gene are GTSNPN and SVGIG (reference sequence). V dropped 0 bases and J dropped 6 bases, with 11 bases sitting between them. CDR3 in DNA: TGTGCCTGGAGTGTAGGGGGGGACAATGGCTACACCTTC. It specifies CAWSVGGDNGYTF.

This clone has only one observation. The CDR3 nucleotides are TGTGCCAGCAGCCCCCGTTGGACAGGGAATTCCTATGGCTACACCTTC. It translates to CASSPRWTGNSYGYTF. The V gene is TRBV7-2, the J gene TRBJ1-2, with 8 bases lining up with TRBD1. The V segment lost 5 bases and the J segment 4 bases; nucleotides outside the gene matches: 12. This CDR3 contains 16 residues. Germline CDR1 SGHTA, CDR2 FQGNSA.

This sequence joins TRBV4-2 and TRBJ2-5; possible D gene TRBD2, 6 bases. Germline V CDR1 and CDR2: LGHNA, YNFKEQ. This CDR3 has 17 amino acids. V gave up 0 bases and J gave up 2 bases, with 16 bases separating them. The chain's CDR3 is CASSQDSGLATQETQYF. CDR3 sequence (DNA): TGTGCCAGCAGCCAAGATTCGGGACTGGCGACTCAAGAGACCCAGTACTTC.

V and J are TRBV29-1 and TRBJ2-7; possible D gene TRBD2, 6 bases. The V and J ends lost 4 bases and 11 bases respectively, with 12 bases between them. Germline CDR1 and CDR2: SQVTM and ANQGSEA. The CDR3 covers 10 residues. The CDR3 DNA reads TGCAGCGTTGTAAGGAGGGTGGAGTACTTC. Translation: CSVVRRVEYF.

The CDR3: CASSLSGRGPYEQYF. The CDR3 DNA follows: TGTGCCAGCAGTTTATCCGGCAGGGGACCGTACGAGCAGTACTTC. The chain joins TRBV28 to TRBJ2-7, with D tentatively TRBD1 (6 bases). Germline V gene sequence: CDR1 MDHEN, CDR2 SYDVKM. This CDR3 has 15 amino acids. With 1 base removed from V and 4 bases from J, the gap between germline ends came to 14 bases.

Worth noting for this clone: Likely a read error: the CDR3 ends without its conserved phenylalanine or tryptophan. The DNA is left out, because the CDR3 cannot be placed on it with certainty; the CDR3 is given as TCRdb lists it. V usage is TRBV12-2 and J usage is TRBJ2-7; TRBD1 is the table's D call, not checked against the DNA. TRBV12-2 is shown as a pseudogene. The CDR3 sequence runs 12 residues, both termini included. The CDR3 protein is CASRLPGTGAFL.

The rearrangement joins TRBV5-8 to TRBJ2-7; TRBD2 aligns across 8 bases. The germline gives CDR1 SGHTS, CDR2 YDEGEE. This CDR3 spans 15 amino acids. The J segment lost 6 bases and the V segment lost 4 bases, leaving 12 bases of the junction unmatched. The CDR3 is CASSRERTGGIEQYF. The CDR3 DNA follows: TGTGCCAGCAGCCGGGAACGGACGGGAGGGATCGAGCAGTACTTC.

The genes are TRBV4-2 and TRBJ1-2; D not resolved. V shed 1 base and J shed 5 bases, with 8 bases lying between them. Germline V CDR1 and CDR2: LGHNA, YNFKEQ. The CDR3 sequence is 13 residues long. CDR3 sequence: CASSQGTAYGYTF. In nucleotides, the CDR3 is TGTGCCAGCAGCCAAGGGACCGCGTATGGCTACACCTTC.

The gene calls are TRBV5-1 and TRBJ1-2; 8 positions agree with TRBD1. Germline CDR1 and CDR2: SGHRS and YFSETQ. The CDR3 is 14 residues long. V trimming: 0 bases; J trimming: 8 bases; junction bases outside the gene matches: 6. The CDR3 DNA reads TGCGCCAGCAGCTTGGGACAGGGGATTGGAGGCTACACCTTC. As protein: CASSLGQGIGGYTF.

The sample holds a few counts of this clone. The J gene is TRBJ1-3, the V gene TRBV7-8; tentatively, D is TRBD1 (5 bases). V gave up 4 bases and J gave up 4 bases, with 14 bases separating them. Germline V gives CDR1 SGHVS, CDR2 FQNEAQ. The CDR3 consists of 15 residues. The CDR3 is CASSSLRVSGNTIYF. In nucleotides, the CDR3 is TGTGCCAGCAGCTCGCTCAGGGTTTCCGGAAACACCATATATTTT. Full variable domain (outside the CDR3, taken from reference TRBV7-8 and TRBJ1-3): GAGVSQSPRYKVAKRGQDVALRCDPISGHVSLFWYQQALGQGPEFLTYFQNEAQLDKSGLPSDRFFAERPEGSVSTLKIQRTQQEDSAVYLCASSSLRVSGNTIYFGEGSWLTVV.

The chain joins TRBV5-1 to TRBJ1-1; D ambiguous. Germline CDR1 is SGHRS and CDR2 is YFSETQ. V lost 2 bases and J lost 3, with 17 bases in between. This CDR3 is built from 16 residues. CDR3 sequence: CASSFGGSFPDTEAFF. CDR3 DNA: TGCGCCAGCAGCTTTGGCGGAAGCTTCCCCGACACTGAAGCTTTCTTT.

The chain combines TRBV27 with TRBJ1-5; tentative D call: TRBD1 (6 bases). The germline V and J ends were trimmed by 4 bases and 3 bases, with 16 bases remaining between them. The CDR3 has 16 residues. Germline CDR1 reads MNHEY; CDR2 reads SMNVEV (reference sequence). This CDR3 is CASSSTPTGNNQPQHF. The CDR3 DNA reads TGTGCCAGCAGTTCCACACCAACAGGGAACAATCAGCCCCAGCATTTT.

This clone was recorded only once. The chain has TRBV6-6 and TRBJ2-1; 11 bases agree with TRBD2. The CDR3 is 15 amino acids. Germline V CDR1 and CDR2: MNHNY, SVGAGI (reference sequence). V shed 6 bases, J shed 5 bases, and the junction held 6 bases outside the gene matches. The CDR3 loop reads CASRTTSGDDNEQFF. CDR3 DNA: TGTGCCAGCAGAACGACTAGCGGGGACGACAATGAGCAGTTCTTC.

The gene calls are TRBV11-2 and TRBJ1-2; the D is unclear. The germline V and J ends were trimmed by 1 base and 2 bases, with 5 bases remaining between them. CDR1 is SGHAT, CDR2 FQNNGV, per germline. The CDR3 has 13 residues. The CDR3 DNA sequence: TGTGCCAGCAGCTTAGGGTCGAACTATGGCTACACCTTC. Translation gives CASSLGSNYGYTF.